Presented here are 23 T cell receptor beta chains from one specimen sequenced in a study of cytomegalovirus exposure and HLA in healthy donors. The PCR ran on 60 Vbeta and 13 Jbeta primers. TCRdb's copy holds only in-frame clones and misses some; the assay was immunoSEQ multiplex PCR. The sample yields about 170,000 clones, approximately 80% seen once. The sample consisted of PBMCs. The receptors originated from a woman between 45 and 60 years old in good health and CMV-seropositive.

The chain joins TRBV30 to TRBJ1-1; no definite D call. V lost 3 bases and J lost 3, with 11 bases in between. CDR3 length: 13 residues. Germline CDR1 and CDR2: GTSNPN and SVGIG (reference sequence). The CDR3 DNA sequence: TGTGCCTGGAGCTTACGGGGTGACACTGAAGCTTTCTTT. It translates to CAWSLRGDTEAFF.

In this sample, this clone turned up a few times. V usage is TRBV19 and J usage is TRBJ2-5; 13 positions agree with TRBD2. CDR1 is LNHDA, CDR2 SQIVND, per germline (reference sequence). CDR3 length: 15 residues. V dropped 5 bases and J dropped 5; count of bases not matched to a gene: 5. The CDR3 DNA is TGTGCCAGTAGTTTCGGACTAGCGGGAGTCGAGACCCAGTACTTC. Protein product: CASSFGLAGVETQYF.

The V and J genes are TRBV19 and TRBJ2-1; 8 bases align to TRBD2. The CDR3 is 16 amino acids. After removal of 8 bases from V and 1 base from J, the junction contained 10 bases not matched to a gene. Germline CDR1 LNHDA, CDR2 SQIVND (reference sequence). The CDR3 reads CASDISGAGSYNEQFF. CDR3 DNA: TGTGCCAGTGATATTAGCGGGGCCGGATCCTACAATGAGCAGTTCTTC.

The chain recombines TRBV4-2 with TRBJ1-1; 7 bases line up with TRBD1. CDR1 and CDR2 from the germline V gene are LGHNA and YNFKEQ. Germline trimming cut 5 bases from V and 0 bases from J; bases unmatched to any gene: 12. The CDR3 sequence is 17 residues long. The CDR3 here is CASSGPGQSSMNTEAFF. The CDR3 DNA reads as TGTGCCAGCAGCGGACCGGGACAGAGTTCGATGAACACTGAAGCTTTCTTT.

The V call is TRBV6-5, the J call TRBJ2-2, with D unclear. This CDR3 spans 16 amino acids. Between the trimmed V and J ends, which lost 3 bases and 4 bases, there was a span of 15 bases. CDR1 MNHEY and CDR2 SVGAGI come from the germline V gene. The CDR3 protein is CASSYPVSPLTGELFF. CDR3 nucleotides: TGTGCCAGCAGTTATCCAGTGTCACCTCTCACCGGGGAGCTGTTTTTT.

The J gene is TRBJ2-4, the V gene TRBV27, with 9 bases that match TRBD1. With V trimmed by 5 bases and J by 6 bases, 8 bases remained unmatched. Germline CDR1 reads MNHEY; CDR2 reads SMNVEV (reference sequence). The length of the CDR3 is 15 residues. In nucleotides, the CDR3 is TGTGCCAGCAGTCCCCGGGACAGGGCGAGAAACATTCAGTACTTC. It yields the protein CASSPRDRARNIQYF.

The rearrangement joins TRBV15 to TRBJ2-3; 7 bases line up with TRBD1. The CDR3 totals 14 residues. The V gene's germline CDR1 is LNHNV and CDR2 YYDKDF (reference sequence). V lost 1 base, J lost 3 bases, and 1 base stayed unmatched. CDR3 DNA sequence: TGTGCCACCAGCAGAGGACAGGGAACAGATACGCAGTATTTT. Translated, it gives CATSRGQGTDTQYF.

The chain links TRBV5-1 to TRBJ2-7; 7 nucleotides line up with TRBD1. This CDR3 has 14 residues. V shed 2 bases and J 6 bases; nucleotides not matched to a gene: 8. The V gene's germline CDR1 is SGHRS and CDR2 YFSETQ. The CDR3 coding sequence is TGCGCCAGCAGCTTCTCCGGGACAGCGACCGAGCAGTACTTC. Its protein is CASSFSGTATEQYF.

V gene TRBV20-1 combines with J gene TRBJ2-7; 8 nucleotides agree with TRBD1. CDR1 DFQATT and CDR2 SNEGSKA come from the germline V gene (reference sequence). Unmatched junction bases numbered 0, after V lost 6 bases and J lost 2 bases. There are 11 residues in the CDR3. This chain's CDR3 is CSADRAYEQYF. DNA of the CDR3: TGCAGTGCGGACAGGGCCTACGAGCAGTACTTC.

The rearrangement joins TRBV7-2 to TRBJ2-1; D is ambiguous. This CDR3 region has 14 residues. Germline CDR1 and CDR2: SGHTA and FQGNSA. V was shortened by 0 bases and J by 3 bases, with 6 bases between the two germline ends. The CDR3, as DNA: TGTGCCAGCAGCTTAGCCCCCCTCTACAATGAGCAGTTCTTC. This encodes CASSLAPLYNEQFF.

The chain employs TRBV4-1 and TRBJ2-7; 7 bases match TRBD2. This CDR3 comprises 15 residues. Germline assignment: CDR1 MGHRA and CDR2 YSYEKL. Trimming at V came to 5 bases and at J to 2 bases, leaving 9 bases not matched to a gene. CDR3 in DNA: TGCGCCAGCAGCGACCGGGGGGTAGACGCCTACGAGCAGTACTTC. This sequence encodes CASSDRGVDAYEQYF.

This chain links TRBV2 with TRBJ1-2; D may be TRBD1 (5 bases). The germline V and J ends were trimmed by 7 bases and 1 base, with 10 bases remaining between them. Looked up from germline, CDR1 is SNHLY and CDR2 is FYNNEI. This CDR3 has 13 amino acids. CDR3 amino acids: CASKGNRNYGYTF. For the CDR3, the DNA is TGTGCCAGCAAGGGGAACCGTAACTATGGCTACACCTTC.

The chain is built from TRBV5-1 and TRBJ2-1; tentative D call: TRBD2 (6 bases). The CDR3 is 15 residues long. Germline lookup yields CDR1 SGHRS and CDR2 YFSETQ. V was trimmed by 4 bases and J by 4 bases, leaving 15 bases between them. Written as DNA, the CDR3 is TGCGCCAGCAGCACGGCGGGGCATTCATACAATGAGCAGTTCTTC. Translating it yields CASSTAGHSYNEQFF.

The chain is built from TRBV7-2 and TRBJ2-7; TRBD2 aligns across 10 bases. The germline gives CDR1 SGHTA, CDR2 FQGNSA. Trimming removed 3 bases from V and 0 bases from J; junction bases left unmatched: 5. The CDR3 contains 16 residues. The CDR3 sequence: CASSFYGLADSYEQYF. CDR3 sequence (DNA): TGTGCCAGCAGCTTTTATGGACTAGCGGACTCCTACGAGCAGTACTTC.

DNA of the CDR3: TGCGCCAGCAGCTTGGGTTGGACAGGGGGAACTGAAGCTTTCTTT. It translates to CASSLGWTGGTEAFF. The chain has TRBV5-1 and TRBJ1-1; 10 bases match TRBD1. CDR3 length equals 15 residues. Per the germline V gene, CDR1 is SGHRS and CDR2 is YFSETQ. The junction had 4 bases not matched to a gene; V was cut back by 0 bases and J by 5 bases.

V and J are TRBV4-2 and TRBJ2-7, with 7 nucleotides matching TRBD2. Looked up from germline, CDR1 is LGHNA and CDR2 is YNFKEQ. The CDR3 totals 15 residues. The trim removed 0 bases at V and 5 bases at J, leaving 7 bases unmatched. CDR3 DNA sequence: TGTGCCAGCAGCCAAGAATCGAGCGGGGTCGACGAGCAGTACTTC. This sequence encodes CASSQESSGVDEQYF.

The chain joins TRBV27 to TRBJ1-2; maybe TRBD1 (6 bases). The CDR3 has 13 amino acids. The V end was cut by 5 bases, the J end by 3 bases, with 10 bases between. In germline, CDR1 is MNHEY, CDR2 SMNVEV (reference sequence). CDR3 bases: TGTGCCAGCAGTCCGGACAGTTACTATGGCTACACCTTC. Residues: CASSPDSYYGYTF.

The J gene is TRBJ1-1, the V gene TRBV30, with 7 bases identical to TRBD1. CDR1 GTSNPN and CDR2 SVGIG come from the germline V gene (reference sequence). J was trimmed by 1 base and V by 3 bases; bases with no gene match: 8. This CDR3 is built from 15 residues. This CDR3 is CAWSQDRVGNTEAFF. CDR3 nucleotides: TGTGCCTGGAGCCAAGACAGGGTGGGGAACACTGAAGCTTTCTTT.

The rearrangement joins TRBV7-9 to TRBJ2-7; 9 bases map to TRBD1. The CDR3 length is 14 residues. Trimming took 5 bases from V and 6 from J; bases not matched to a gene: 8. Germline V gene data show CDR1 as SEHNR and CDR2 as FQNEAQ (reference sequence). CDR3 residues: CASSERQGGSEQYF. The CDR3 nucleotides read TGTGCCAGCAGCGAACGACAGGGGGGCTCCGAGCAGTACTTC. The complete variable domain, with remaining parts taken from reference TRBV7-9 and TRBJ2-7, reads DTGVSQNPRHKITKRGQNVTFRCDPISEHNRLYWYRQTLGQGPEFLTYFQNEAQLEKSRLLSDRFSAERPKGSFSTLEIQRTEQGDSAMYLCASSERQGGSEQYFGPGTRLTVT.

In regard to this clone: A junction end diverges from the germline sequence, so it may reflect a read error. J is TRBJ2-7 and V is TRBV7-7, with 9 nucleotides matching TRBD1. The CDR3 is 15 residues long. CDR1 is SSHAT, CDR2 FNYEAQ, per germline (reference sequence). Here the CDR3 DNA reads TGTGCTAGCAGCTTCCGGGACAGGGTCTCCTACGAGCAGTACTTC. Amino acid sequence: CASSFRDRVSYEQYF.

The rearrangement uses TRBV10-3 and TRBJ2-7, with D possibly being TRBD1 (6 bases). V lost 6 bases and J lost 0, with 12 bases in between. Germline CDR1 reads ENHRY; CDR2 reads SYGVKD. This CDR3 region has 14 residues. Here the CDR3 reads CAIREYRDSYEQYF. Written as DNA, the CDR3 is TGTGCCATCAGGGAATACAGGGACTCCTACGAGCAGTACTTC.

The chain links TRBV5-1 to TRBJ2-7; 10 bases map to TRBD2. The germline V gene has CDR1 SGHRS and CDR2 YFSETQ. Trimming at V came to 1 base and at J to 6 bases, leaving 4 bases not matched to a gene. The CDR3 is 14 residues long. CDR3 nucleotide sequence: TGCGCCAGCAGCTTGACTAGCGGGACGCGCGAGCAGTACTTC. As protein: CASSLTSGTREQYF.

The chain employs TRBV5-1 and TRBJ2-7; D remains unclear. The CDR3 length is 14 residues. In germline, CDR1 is SGHRS, CDR2 YFSETQ. Between the trimmed V and J ends, which lost 1 base and 1 base, there was a span of 9 bases. The CDR3 DNA sequence: TGCGCCAGCAGCTTGTTATCCGGTTCCTACGAGCAGTACTTC. Its translation: CASSLLSGSYEQYF.